Listed here is a single TCR beta chain. Its antigen is unidentified. The CDR3 length is 13 residues. V shed 2 bases and J shed 4 bases, with 5 bases lying between them. Looked up from germline, CDR1 is SGHAT and CDR2 is FQDESV (reference sequence). The entry originates in a study of cytomegalovirus exposure and HLA in healthy donors. Regarding the study as a whole: Rarity held for most TCR sequences, but there were some public TCRs that occurred in many donors. A later analysis, which compared TCR beta chains of equal frequency, found the HLA-associated ones more clonally expanded.

Primers: 60 Vbeta forward and 13 Jbeta reverse. The method was immunoSEQ multiplex PCR; TCRdb's version includes in-frame clones alone and lacks a portion of them. The table includes under 150,000 clones, more than 80% detected once. The TCR originated in a woman aged 25 to 45 in good health and CMV-seropositive. The chain joins TRBV11-1 to TRBJ2-2; D is uncertain. Sequenced input: PBMCs. CDR3 sequence reads: CASSLTGTGELFF. CDR3 in DNA: TGTGCCAGCAGCTTAACCGGCACCGGGGAGCTGTTTTTT.